One and the same sample provided the 20 T cell receptor beta chains below, sequenced in a study of T cell responses to AZD1222 COVID-19 vaccine (dated by TCRdb to the early 2020s). Libraries were built with the immunoSEQ multiplex PCR assay. TCRdb took this table from immuneACCESS and kept in-frame rearrangements with V and J called. Such tables lack part of the clones; where checked against another copy, unresolved V genes explain under half of the gap, and the rest is unexplained. Present in this sample are 150,000 to 200,000 clones, about 94% of which were seen just once. Jointly, the top ten make up about 9.3% of the sample. The label giving this sample's time point can be read as: baseline before first vaccination. This sample comprised peripheral blood, obtained on day 0 of AZD1222 vaccination. The receptors here all came from an adult in good health.

The V call is TRBV18, the J call TRBJ1-1, with a tentative D call TRBD1 (5 bases). CDR3 length: 13 amino acids. From germline, CDR1 is KGHSH and CDR2 LQKENI. The ends were cut back, 4 bases at V and 2 bases at J, with 8 bases in the middle. The CDR3, as DNA: TGTGCCAGCTCACAGGGGACTAACACTGAAGCTTTCTTT. Amino acids: CASSQGTNTEAFF.

The rearrangement uses TRBV3-1 (or the pseudogene TRBV3-2) and TRBJ1-1; D call uncertain. The V end lost 0 bases, the J end lost 7 bases, and 3 bases lay between the germline ends. The CDR3 is made up of 11 amino acids. Germline CDR1 and CDR2: LGHDT and YNNKEL (reference sequence). The CDR3 nucleotides read TGTGCCAGCAGCCAAGACTTTGAAGCTTTCTTT. Residues: CASSQDFEAFF.

This rearrangement joins TRBV7-9 to TRBJ2-7; no firm D call. Germline V CDR1 and CDR2: SEHNR, FQNEAQ (reference sequence). Trimming cost V 4 bases and J 2 bases, with 12 bases left between them. The CDR3 extends over 14 amino acids. DNA of the CDR3: TGTGCCAGCAGCTCTCCTTTCCCCCCCTACGAGCAGTACTTC. It codes for CASSSPFPPYEQYF.

The chain employs TRBV19 and TRBJ1-4; D ambiguous. Trimming took 2 bases from V and 4 from J, leaving 8 bases between them. This CDR3 has 14 residues. CDR1 is LNHDA and CDR2 is SQIVND in the germline V gene (reference sequence). The CDR3 region has the DNA TGTGCCAGTAGTATAACAGCGAGTAATGAAAAACTGTTTTTT. Translated, it gives CASSITASNEKLFF.

The chain joins TRBV6-6 to TRBJ1-2; no reliable D call. CDR1 is MNHNY, CDR2 SVGAGI, per germline (reference sequence). This CDR3 contains 12 residues. With 5 bases removed from V and 10 bases from J, the gap between germline ends came to 14 bases. The CDR3 region has the DNA TGTGCCAGCAGTACCGACTACGCTCCCTACACCTTC. Protein sequence: CASSTDYAPYTF.

The gene calls are TRBV9 and TRBJ2-7; perhaps TRBD2 as D (5 bases). CDR1 SGDLS and CDR2 YYNGEE come from the germline V gene. V was cut by 0 bases and J by 6 bases, with 13 bases left in between. This CDR3 region has 14 residues. The DNA for the CDR3 is TGTGCCAGCAGCGTAGGTGTGCTAGCTGGCGAGCAGTACTTC. It codes for CASSVGVLAGEQYF.

The V gene is TRBV7-2, the J gene TRBJ1-4; 9 bases are a match to TRBD1. From germline, CDR1 is SGHTA and CDR2 FQGNSA. CDR3 length: 18 amino acids. J gave up 8 bases and V 5 bases, and 18 bases lay outside the gene matches. The CDR3 sequence is CASSPTGTGLRSWEKLFF. As DNA, the CDR3 is TGTGCCAGCAGCCCAACCGGGACAGGGCTTCGGAGTTGGGAAAAACTGTTTTTT.

The chain recombines TRBV6-1 with TRBJ2-7; either TRBD1 or TRBD2 may supply D (6 bases each). Germline CDR1 MNHNS, CDR2 SASEGT. The length of the CDR3 is 15 residues. V was clipped by 2 bases and J by 5 bases, with 16 bases between them. The CDR3 nucleotides are TGTGCCAGCAGTGAACGTGGGGGGCTACCCCACGAGCAGTACTTC. Protein sequence: CASSERGGLPHEQYF.

The chain uses TRBV5-5 and TRBJ1-5; D may be TRBD1 (5 bases). CDR1 SGHKS and CDR2 YYEKEE come from the germline V gene (reference sequence). This CDR3 has 16 amino acids. Trimming took 4 bases from V and 2 from J, leaving 16 bases between them. CDR3 nucleotides: TGTGCCAGCAGCACTGGGACTCTTTTTGGCAATCAGCCCCAGCATTTT. This codes for CASSTGTLFGNQPQHF.

This clone has only one observation. This sequence joins TRBV10-3 and TRBJ2-5; D not certain. The V gene lost 0 bases and the J gene lost 0 bases, with 8 bases spanning the gap. This CDR3 is built from 15 residues. Germline V gene data show CDR1 as ENHRY and CDR2 as SYGVKD. The CDR3 DNA reads TGTGCCATCAGTGAGTCGGGATACAACCAAGAGACCCAGTACTTC. It translates to CAISESGYNQETQYF.

This clone was counted between two and nine times. This chain joins TRBV20-1 and TRBJ1-2; D unresolved. The CDR3 is 11 residues long. V dropped 3 bases and J dropped 11 bases, with 13 bases sitting between them. The germline CDR1 and CDR2 sequences are DFQATT and SNEGSKA (reference sequence). The CDR3 reads CSASEMGGYTF. The DNA of the CDR3 is TGCAGTGCTAGTGAGATGGGTGGATACACCTTC.

The chain has TRBV15 and TRBJ1-3; the D gene is possibly TRBD1 (5 bases). Germline V CDR1 and CDR2: LNHNV, YYDKDF (reference sequence). The V gene lost 3 bases and the J gene lost 0 bases, with 9 bases spanning the gap. This CDR3 has 15 residues. CDR3 bases: TGTGCCACCAGCAGGGAAAGGGGCTCTGGAAACACCATATATTTT. The encoded protein is CATSRERGSGNTIYF.

In its sample, this clone was seen once. The genes are TRBV7-3 and TRBJ2-1; D is unresolved. CDR1 is SGHTA, CDR2 FQGTGA, per germline. Trimming pared 5 bases from V and 0 bases from J, leaving 14 bases between. The CDR3 has 16 residues. CDR3 sequence reads: CASSPKTGSSYNEQFF. DNA of the CDR3: TGTGCCAGCAGCCCAAAGACTGGCAGCTCCTACAATGAGCAGTTCTTC. The entire variable domain, with the rest obtained from reference TRBV7-3 and TRBJ2-1, is as follows: GAGVSQTPSNKVTEKGKYVELRCDPISGHTALYWYRQSLGQGPEFLIYFQGTGAADDSGLPNDRFFAVRPEGSVSTLKIQRTERGDSAVYLCASSPKTGSSYNEQFFGPGTRLTVL.

This clone showed up just once. The chain carries TRBV3-1 (or the pseudogene TRBV3-2) and TRBJ2-1; 11 bases fit TRBD2. This CDR3 has 15 residues. Germline values: CDR1 LGHDT, CDR2 YNNKEL (reference sequence). The ends lost 11 bases at V and 0 bases at J; junction bases unmatched: 6. As DNA, the CDR3 is TGTGCCGCCGCGGGACTAGCGGACTCCTACAATGAGCAGTTCTTC. Translation: CAAAGLADSYNEQFF.

The chain has TRBV11-2 and TRBJ1-6; TRBD1 might be the D (5 bases). Trimming shortened V by 2 bases and J by 6 bases, and 17 bases separated the two germline ends. CDR3 length: 17 amino acids. Per germline, CDR1 SGHAT and CDR2 FQNNGV. In DNA form, the CDR3 reads TGTGCCAGCAGCTTACTGGGGGGTATCAGGCTTAATTCACCCCTCCACTTT. Translated, it gives CASSLLGGIRLNSPLHF.

V is TRBV28 and J is TRBJ2-7; 7 nucleotides match TRBD1. CDR3 length equals 14 residues. Germline trimming cut 8 bases from V and 2 bases from J; bases unmatched to any gene: 9. CDR1 MDHEN and CDR2 SYDVKM come from the germline V gene. Here the CDR3 reads CASAEGASTYEQYF. CDR3 DNA sequence: TGTGCCAGCGCAGAGGGGGCATCCACCTACGAGCAGTACTTC.

A word on this clone: This sample includes further DNA sequences coding for the same CDR3. This chain links TRBV14 with TRBJ2-2; D is ambiguous. This CDR3 is 14 amino acids long. The V gene's germline CDR1 is SGHDN and CDR2 FVKESK. Trimming pared 0 bases from V and 4 bases from J, leaving 6 bases between. The CDR3 coding sequence is TGTGCCAGCAGCCAAGATATCGGCACCGGGGAGCTGTTTTTT. It encodes CASSQDIGTGELFF. The complete variable domain, with remaining parts taken from reference TRBV14 and TRBJ2-2, reads EAGVTQFPSHSVIEKGQTVTLRCDPISGHDNLYWYRRVMGKEIKFLLHFVKESKQDESGMPNNRFLAERTGGTYSTLKVQPAELEDSGVYFCASSQDIGTGELFFGEGSRLTVL.

The gene calls are TRBV14 and TRBJ2-1; D gene ambiguous. The CDR3 contains 13 residues. Germline CDR1 and CDR2: SGHDN and FVKESK. Deletions cut 1 base from V and 9 bases from J, with 10 bases between. Here the CDR3 reads CASSQAWGSEQFF. In nucleotides, the CDR3 is TGTGCCAGCAGCCAAGCCTGGGGTAGTGAGCAGTTCTTC.

CDR3 residues: CASSVATGSTEAFF. CDR3 sequence (DNA): TGTGCCAGCAGCGTAGCTACGGGGTCCACTGAAGCTTTCTTT. V and J are TRBV9 and TRBJ1-1; D is unresolved. This CDR3 comprises 14 residues. Trimming left V 0 bases short and J 4 bases short, with 10 bases between. CDR1 and CDR2 (germline): SGDLS, YYNGEE.

The chain employs TRBV19 and TRBJ1-5; D is unclear. Per the germline V gene, CDR1 is LNHDA and CDR2 is SQIVND (reference sequence). V was trimmed by 6 bases and J by 0 bases, leaving 15 bases between them. CDR3 size: 16 residues. Written as DNA, the CDR3 is TGTGCCAGTAGCCCCTTGGCGGAGAATAGCAATCAGCCCCAGCATTTT. As protein: CASSPLAENSNQPQHF.